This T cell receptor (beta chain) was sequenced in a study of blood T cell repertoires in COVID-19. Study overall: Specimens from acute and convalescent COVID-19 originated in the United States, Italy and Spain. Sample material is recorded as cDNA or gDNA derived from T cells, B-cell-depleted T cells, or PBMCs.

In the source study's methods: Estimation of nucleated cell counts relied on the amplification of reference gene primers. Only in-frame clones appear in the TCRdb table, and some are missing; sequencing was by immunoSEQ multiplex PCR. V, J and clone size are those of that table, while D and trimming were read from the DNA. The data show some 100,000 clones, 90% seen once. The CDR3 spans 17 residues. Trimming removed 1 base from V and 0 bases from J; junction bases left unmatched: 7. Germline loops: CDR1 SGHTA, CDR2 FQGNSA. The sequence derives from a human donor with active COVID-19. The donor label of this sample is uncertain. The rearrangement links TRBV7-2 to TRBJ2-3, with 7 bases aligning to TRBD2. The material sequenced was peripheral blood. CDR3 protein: CASSLVGGGGSTDTQYF. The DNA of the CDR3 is TGTGCCAGCAGCTTAGTTGGTGGGGGGGGGAGCACAGATACGCAGTATTTT.